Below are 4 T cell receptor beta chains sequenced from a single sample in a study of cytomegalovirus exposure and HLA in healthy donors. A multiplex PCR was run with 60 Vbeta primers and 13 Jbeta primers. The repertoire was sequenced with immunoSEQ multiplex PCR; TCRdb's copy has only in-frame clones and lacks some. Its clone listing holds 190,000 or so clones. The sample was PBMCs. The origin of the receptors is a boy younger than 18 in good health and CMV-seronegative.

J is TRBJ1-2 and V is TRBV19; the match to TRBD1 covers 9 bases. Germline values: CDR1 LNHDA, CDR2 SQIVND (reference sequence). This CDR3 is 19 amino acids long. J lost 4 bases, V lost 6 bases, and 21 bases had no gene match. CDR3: CASSKPRSRRDREFYGYTF. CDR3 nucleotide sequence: TGTGCCAGTAGCAAACCAAGATCGCGCCGGGACAGGGAATTCTATGGCTACACCTTC. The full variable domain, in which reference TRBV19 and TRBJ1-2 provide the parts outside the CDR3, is DGGITQSPKYLFRKEGQNVTLSCEQNLNHDAMYWYRQDPGQGLRLIYYSQIVNDFQKGDIAEGYSVSREKKESFPLTVTSAQKNPTAFYLCASSKPRSRRDREFYGYTFGSGTRLTVV.

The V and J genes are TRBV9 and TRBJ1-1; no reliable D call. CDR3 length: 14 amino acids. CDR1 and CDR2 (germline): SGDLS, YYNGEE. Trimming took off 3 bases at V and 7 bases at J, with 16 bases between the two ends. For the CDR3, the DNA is TGTGCCAGCAGCGGCGCCCATCCCCCCGATGAAGCTTTCTTT. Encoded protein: CASSGAHPPDEAFF.

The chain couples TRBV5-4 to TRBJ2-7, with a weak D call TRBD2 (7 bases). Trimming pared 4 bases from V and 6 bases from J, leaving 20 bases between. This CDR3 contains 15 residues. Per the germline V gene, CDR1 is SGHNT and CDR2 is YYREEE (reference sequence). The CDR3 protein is CASSPIGGAPREQYF. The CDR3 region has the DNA TGTGCCAGCAGCCCTATTGGGGGGGCACCCCGCGAGCAGTACTTC. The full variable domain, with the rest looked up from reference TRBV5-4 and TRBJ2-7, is ETGVTQSPTHLIKTRGQQVTLRCSSQSGHNTVSWYQQALGQGPQFIFQYYREEENGRGNFPPRFSGLQFPNYSSELNVNALELDDSALYLCASSPIGGAPREQYFGPGTRLTVT.

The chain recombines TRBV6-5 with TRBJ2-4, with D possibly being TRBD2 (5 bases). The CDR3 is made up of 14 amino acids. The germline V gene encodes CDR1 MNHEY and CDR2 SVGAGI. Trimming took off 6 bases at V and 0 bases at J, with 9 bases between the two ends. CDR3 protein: CASREGRAKNIQYF. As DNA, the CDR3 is TGTGCCAGCAGGGAAGGGAGAGCCAAAAACATTCAGTACTTC.